The rows below give T cell receptor beta chains drawn from one sample of a study of T cell repertoires in cytomegalovirus infection. The antigens of these receptors remain unknown. Using its own MiXCR run on the reads, TCRdb lists one record per CDR3 protein. The repertoire has some 270,000 distinct CDR3 sequences, approximately 22% of them found once; the top ten carry roughly a fifth. Sequencing used cultured PBMCs, obtained from culture after CMV antigen stimulation. These receptors were taken from a human donor in good health (CMV status not recorded). Some clones in this sample may be carry-over from other donors' samples. The CDR3 runs from the conserved cysteine through the conserved F or W. A D gene is named only where the DNA matches it firmly. Expanded clones get a size class; other rows say once, few or many, or leave the size out.

TRBJ1-2 | TRBV7-3 | . | few | TGTGCCAGCAGCCCTGGTTCGGGGGGCTATGGCTACACCTTC | CASSPGSGGYGYTF
TRBJ2-1 | TRBV11-3 | . | . | TGTGCCAGCAGCTTATCATTTTCGAGCGGCAGCTCCTACAATGAGCAGTTCTTC | CASSLSFSSGSSYNEQFF
TRBJ2-1 | TRBV7-2 | TRBD2 | many | TGTGCCAGCAGCCCCGCGGGGACTAGATACAATGAGCAGTTCTTC | CASSPAGTRYNEQFF
TRBJ2-1 | TRBV12-3/TRBV12-4 | . | . | TGTGCCATGGCTAGGGGGTACAATGAGCAGTTCTTC | CAMARGYNEQFF
TRBJ2-6 | TRBV20-1 | . | many | TGCAGTGCTAGAGTTGTCCCTGGGGCCAACGTCCTGACTTTC | CSARVVPGANVLTF
TRBJ2-3 | TRBV28 | . | . | TGTGCCAGCAGTTTGGCAGCGGAAGACACAGATACGCAGTATTTT | CASSLAAEDTDTQYF
TRBJ2-3 | TRBV4-1 | TRBD2 | few | TGCGCCAGCAGCCAAGCTCTTGGGACTAGTTATTCAGATACGCAGTATTTT | CASSQALGTSYSDTQYF
TRBJ1-5 | TRBV15 | . | . | TGTGCCACCAGCAGAGACAGGGGATCAAATCAGCCCCAGCATTTT | CATSRDRGSNQPQHF
TRBJ1-4 | TRBV4-1 | . | . | TGTGCCAGCAGCCAAGTGGTCGCAGGGAGTAATGAAAAACTGTTTTTT | CASSQVVAGSNEKLFF
TRBJ1-3 | TRBV14 | . | . | TGTGCCAGCAGCCAAGTCGCAGGCTCTGGAAACACCATATATTTT | CASSQVAGSGNTIYF
TRBJ1-2 | TRBV27 | . | . | TGTGCCAGCACCCCGGGGTCTCAGTCCTATGGCTACACCTTC | CASTPGSQSYGYTF
TRBJ1-2 | TRBV7-6 | TRBD1 | few | TGTGCCAGCAGCGCTGGGACAGGGACTGGCTACACCTTC | CASSAGTGTGYTF
TRBJ1-5 | TRBV28 | . | . | TGTGCCAGCAGTTTCCCTCCGGGGGGGAGACAGCCCCAGCATTTT | CASSFPPGGRQPQHF
TRBJ2-3 | TRBV7-3 | . | . | TGTGCCAGCAGCTTAGGGGGCGAGACAGATACGCAGTATTTT | CASSLGGETDTQYF
TRBJ2-7 | TRBV4-2 | . | . | TGTGCCAGCAGCCAGCCTGGGGAGCAGTACTTC | CASSQPGEQYF
TRBJ1-4 | TRBV7-9 | TRBD1 | few | TGTGCCAGCAGCCCACGACAGGGCGAAAATGAAAAACTGTTTTTT | CASSPRQGENEKLFF
TRBJ1-2 | TRBV7-2 | . | many | TGTGCCAGCAGCTTGAGGACCCCTTATGGCTACACCTTC | CASSLRTPYGYTF
TRBJ2-5 | TRBV6-1 | TRBD2 | . | TGTGCCAGCAGAACGGGAGGGCCCCGGGAGACCCAGTACTTC | CASRTGGPRETQYF
TRBJ2-1 | TRBV4-1 | TRBD2 | . | TGCGCCAGCAGCCCACTTACTAGCGGGAGGACGAATGAGCAGTTCTTC | CASSPLTSGRTNEQFF
TRBJ2-7 | TRBV30 | TRBD1 | . | TGTGCCTGGAGTGTATTGGTAACAGGGGGCGAGCAGTACTTC | CAWSVLVTGGEQYF
TRBJ2-1 | TRBV7-2 | TRBD2 | many | TGTGCCAGCAGCTTAGTTTCGACTAGCGGGAGGATTTACTACAATGAGCAGTTCTTC | CASSLVSTSGRIYYNEQFF
TRBJ1-4 | TRBV7-2 | . | many | TGTGCCAGCACAGTAAGGTTCGGGGCTGAAAAACTGTTTTTT | CASTVRFGAEKLFF
TRBJ2-1 | TRBV12-5 | . | many | TGTGCTAGTGGTCTGGGAGGTGAGCAGTTCTTC | CASGLGGEQFF
TRBJ2-3 | TRBV11-2 | TRBD2 | few | TGTGCCAGCAGCCTGACCCGGGACTATCGGTATTTT | CASSLTRDYRYF
TRBJ2-1 | TRBV6-8 | . | few | TGTGCCAGCAGTTCTACCTATTCAGCTTACAATGAGCAGTTCTTC | CASSSTYSAYNEQFF
TRBJ2-7 | TRBV12-3/TRBV12-4 | TRBD1 | many | TGTGCCAGCAGCCCGACAGGGCCAAGCTCCTACGAGCAGTACTTC | CASSPTGPSSYEQYF
TRBJ2-1 | TRBV20-1 | . | few | TGCAGTGCTAGGAAAGCGGGCTCCTACAATGAGCAGTTCTTC | CSARKAGSYNEQFF
TRBJ2-1 | TRBV30 | . | few | TGTGCCTGGAGTGTACTCGGGAGCTCCTACAATGAGCAGTTCTTC | CAWSVLGSSYNEQFF
TRBJ2-1 | TRBV6-2/TRBV6-3 | TRBD2 | many | TGTGCCAGCAGTCCGCGGGGACTAGCGGGAGTATACAATGAGCAGTTCTTC | CASSPRGLAGVYNEQFF
TRBJ1-6 | TRBV6-5 | . | . | TGTGCCAGCAGGCCGCGCGGGAGTAATTCACCCCTCCACTTT | CASRPRGSNSPLHF
TRBJ2-1 | TRBV7-8 | TRBD2 | few | TGTGCCAGCAGCTTAGAGGAGACTAGCGGGAGGCCCCGATGGAATGAGCAGTTCTTC | CASSLEETSGRPRWNEQFF
TRBJ1-6 | TRBV4-1 | . | once | TGCGCCAGCAGCCAAGCGGTCCGGCCTCATTCACCCCTCCACTTT | CASSQAVRPHSPLHF
TRBJ2-3 | TRBV19 | . | . | TGTGCCAGTAGTTGGCGGCAATACACAGATACGCAGTATTTT | CASSWRQYTDTQYF
TRBJ2-7 | TRBV18 | . | . | TGTGCCAGCTCACTGGGGCCCGGGGTCCAATACTACGAGCAGTACTTC | CASSLGPGVQYYEQYF
TRBJ1-5 | TRBV20-1 | TRBD1 | few | TGCAGTGCTGTCACCGGGACAGGAGTCAATCAGCCCCAGCATTTT | CSAVTGTGVNQPQHF
TRBJ1-2 | TRBV4-1 | . | . | TGCGCCAGCAGCCAAGAATGGCAGGGGCCTAACTATGGCTACACCTTC | CASSQEWQGPNYGYTF
TRBJ1-1 | TRBV4-3 | . | few | TGCGCCAGCAGCCAAGACTTCCGGGACACTGAAGCTTTCTTT | CASSQDFRDTEAFF
TRBJ2-2 | TRBV19 | TRBD1 | once | TGTGCCAGTAGCCCTGGACAGGGGGCAAGCGGGGAGCTGTTTTTT | CASSPGQGASGELFF
TRBJ1-5 | TRBV12-3/TRBV12-4 | . | few | TGTGCCAGCAGTTTAGCCTTCGCCGACGGGAGGCCCCAGCATTTT | CASSLAFADGRPQHF
TRBJ2-5 | TRBV11-3 | . | few | TGTGCCAGCAGCTCCCCCGTCGAGGGAGAGACCCAGTACTTC | CASSSPVEGETQYF
TRBJ1-2 | TRBV28 | TRBD1 | few | TGTGCCAGCAGTCTCACACAGGGGAGGGCAGGGGGCTACACCTTC | CASSLTQGRAGGYTF
TRBJ2-2 | TRBV4-3 | . | few | TGCGCCAGCAGCCCCGGCCTGTGGACCGGGGAGCTGTTTTTT | CASSPGLWTGELFF
TRBJ2-5 | TRBV7-2 | . | many | TGTGCCAGCAGCCGCCTGGGGAAAGAGACCCAGTACTTC | CASSRLGKETQYF
TRBJ2-5 | TRBV9 | TRBD1 | . | TGTGCCAGCAGCCCCCGACAGGGTCGGGAGACCCAGTACTTC | CASSPRQGRETQYF
TRBJ2-1 | TRBV12-3/TRBV12-4 | . | few | TGTGCCAGCAGTTTTCCAGGAGCCAACTACAATGAGCAGTTCTTC | CASSFPGANYNEQFF
TRBJ1-2 | TRBV28 | . | . | TGTGCCAGCAGTTTCGGGGGGGGTAGCTATGGCTACACCTTC | CASSFGGGSYGYTF
TRBJ2-1 | TRBV6-2/TRBV6-3 | TRBD2 | few | TGTGCCAGCAGTTCAGGACTAGTCCGGTTCTTC | CASSSGLVRFF
TRBJ1-1 | TRBV7-6 | . | . | TGTGCCAGCAGCATGGGGCCCCGGGGGAACACTGAAGCTTTCTTT | CASSMGPRGNTEAFF
TRBJ1-2 | TRBV20-1 | . | . | TGCAGTGCTTACTCGGGCTATGGCTACACCTTC | CSAYSGYGYTF
TRBJ2-6 | TRBV7-9 | . | many | TGTGCCAGCAGCCTCCGGGACATCAGCTCTGGGGCCAACGTCCTGACTTTC | CASSLRDISSGANVLTF